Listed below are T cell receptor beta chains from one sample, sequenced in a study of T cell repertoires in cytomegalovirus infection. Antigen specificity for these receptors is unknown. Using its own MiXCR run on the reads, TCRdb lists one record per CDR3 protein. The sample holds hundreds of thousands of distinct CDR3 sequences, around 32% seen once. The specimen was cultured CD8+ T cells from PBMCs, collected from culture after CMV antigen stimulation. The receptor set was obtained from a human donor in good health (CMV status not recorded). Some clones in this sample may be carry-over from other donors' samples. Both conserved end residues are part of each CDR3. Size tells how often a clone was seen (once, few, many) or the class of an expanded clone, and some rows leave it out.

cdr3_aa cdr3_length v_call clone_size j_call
CASSVNRGLATEAFF 15 TRBV5-5 few TRBJ1-1
CAIWQRGYQETQYF 14 TRBV6-2/TRBV6-3 . TRBJ2-5
CASSLGVGSEQFF 13 TRBV7-6 many TRBJ2-1
CASSIDPFLDSYNEQFF 17 TRBV19 few TRBJ2-1
CSVVDWEGGQYF 12 TRBV29-1 . TRBJ2-7
CVSSRRGVIDTQYF 14 TRBV11-2 . TRBJ2-3
CASTGQGANVLTF 13 TRBV27 . TRBJ2-6
CASSYPSSGGTGELFF 16 TRBV6-7 few TRBJ2-2
CASSLTRNYNSPLHF 15 TRBV11-2 . TRBJ1-6
CATSTTHNEQFF 12 TRBV24-1 . TRBJ2-1
CASSYTGGYNEQFF 14 TRBV6-6 . TRBJ2-1
CASSLRGTNEKLFF 14 TRBV12-3/TRBV12-4 many TRBJ1-4
CASSSSDISYEQYF 14 TRBV12-3/TRBV12-4 . TRBJ2-7
CASSPGSPGGNEQFF 15 TRBV28 few TRBJ2-1
CASSHPIRDRDEKLFF 16 TRBV4-1 few TRBJ1-4
CASSPGGRAAFF 12 TRBV12-3/TRBV12-4 few TRBJ1-1
CASSLGTGSSLGANVLTF 18 TRBV2 . TRBJ2-6
CASRGAATPRFYEQYF 16 TRBV12-3/TRBV12-4 many TRBJ2-7
CASSTDRGLGNTIYF 15 TRBV5-5 . TRBJ1-3
CASSEPGTGGVEAFF 15 TRBV7-9 few TRBJ1-1
CASMLVGGYYEQFF 14 TRBV7-3 . TRBJ2-1
CASSHYPRGRENQPQHF 17 TRBV6-2/TRBV6-3 few TRBJ1-5
CASSQLGDSFYEQYF 15 TRBV4-1 . TRBJ2-7
CASSQGDSGSDTQYF 15 TRBV14 . TRBJ2-3
CASTSGGDYNEQFF 14 TRBV27 . TRBJ2-1
CASSLWRQGFYGYTF 15 TRBV12-3/TRBV12-4 few TRBJ1-2
CASSYGLANTGELFF 15 TRBV6-5 many TRBJ2-2
CASSLSLAVISYEQYF 16 TRBV27 few TRBJ2-7
CASSEAGMDNQPQHF 15 TRBV6-1 few TRBJ1-5
CASSYSTGVQPQHF 14 TRBV6-2/TRBV6-3 many TRBJ1-5
CASSQGPSGSYGYTF 15 TRBV4-1 . TRBJ1-2
CATNRARRGAYNEQFF 16 TRBV15 . TRBJ2-1
CASSLEAGRHYGYTF 15 TRBV5-5 few TRBJ1-2
CVSSLGRHDSNQPQHF 16 TRBV7-3 once TRBJ1-5
CASSLNLDRGKGGTYEQYF 19 TRBV7-4 . TRBJ2-7
CASSQELKDTQYF 13 TRBV4-1 . TRBJ2-3
CASSFLWFSGEYNEQFF 17 TRBV7-4 . TRBJ2-1
CASSFRVTGANVLTF 15 TRBV27 many TRBJ2-6
CASSLGGIGELFF 13 TRBV27 many TRBJ2-2
CASSYSPTSGGHVTGELFF 19 TRBV6-5 . TRBJ2-2